This T cell receptor (beta chain) was profiled in a study of TIL therapy for anti-PD-1-resistant metastatic lung cancer. The CDR3 has 16 amino acids. Per germline, CDR1 MNHEY and CDR2 SMNVEV (reference sequence). V lost 2 bases to trimming and J lost 1 base, with 12 bases between them. Indicated time point: pre-treatment sample, taken before nivolumab and TIL therapy. Most excised metastases sampled were pleural nodules or supraclavicular lymph nodes. Patients then received nivolumab; progressors got lymphodepletion, TIL and IL-2. Sequencing used immunoSEQ v3. Data came from immunoSEQ multiplex PCR; TCRdb stores just in-frame clones and leaves some out. The sample yields 5,000 to 8,000 clones, 55% to 70% seen once.

The rearrangement uses TRBV27 and TRBJ2-1; TRBD2 might be the D (5 bases). The sample here was tumor tissue, taken at baseline. This receptor was obtained from a person between 30 and 79 years old with non-small cell lung cancer. The CDR3, as DNA: TGTGCCAGCAGTTTAGGGGAGCCCCTTTCCTACAATGAGCAGTTCTTC. It specifies CASSLGEPLSYNEQFF.